This TCR beta chain was observed in a study of patients and donors after allogeneic stem cell transplantation (dated by TCRdb to about 2020). V loses 1 base of germline sequence and J loses 3 bases, and the interval between the two ends is 9 bases. From the germline V gene (reference sequence), CDR1 is SEHNR and CDR2 is FQNEAQ. The CDR3 spans 14 residues, from the cysteine through the phenylalanine. Only CDR3 DNA remains: 42 bases, in frame from the first base. Library construction relied on RT-PCR. The instrument was a NextSeq 550. TCRdb handled the public reads itself, with Q25 trimming in fastp and clone calling in MiXCR, and kept productive beta chains. Every entry covers one CDR3 protein and lists the most common genes and DNA from its rows. For this sample the table gives 20,000 or so distinct CDR3 sequences, of which around 5.3% were detected only once. Together, the top ten hold approximately 39% of the sample.

This clonotype was counted ten times or more. No cognate antigen has been identified for it. Qualities for individual bases were not recorded, and no much larger clone is one base off. The sequencing input was blood, either unsorted or a sorted T cell fraction (not recorded which). The sequence was obtained from a human donor who was either an allogeneic HSCT recipient or a stem cell or donor lymphocyte infusion donor (not recorded which). It is not recorded whose cells these are; they may come from a transplant donor. The sequence joins TRBV7-9 to TRBJ2-5, with the D gene uncertain. In nucleotide form, the sequence is TGTGCCAGCAGCTTAGTCGGTGGGGAAGAGACCCAGTACTTC. Its protein product is CASSLVGGEETQYF.